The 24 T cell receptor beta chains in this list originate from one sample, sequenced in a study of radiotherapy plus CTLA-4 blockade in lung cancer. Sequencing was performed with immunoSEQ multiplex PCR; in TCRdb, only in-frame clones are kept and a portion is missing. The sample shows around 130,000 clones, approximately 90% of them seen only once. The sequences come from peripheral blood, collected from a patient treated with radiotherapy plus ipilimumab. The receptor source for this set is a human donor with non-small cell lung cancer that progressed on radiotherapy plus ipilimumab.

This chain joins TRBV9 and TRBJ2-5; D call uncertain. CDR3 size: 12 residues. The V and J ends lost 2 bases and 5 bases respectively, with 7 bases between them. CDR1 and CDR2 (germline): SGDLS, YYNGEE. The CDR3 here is CASSVFGETQYF. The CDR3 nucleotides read TGTGCCAGCAGCGTCTTCGGGGAGACCCAGTACTTC.

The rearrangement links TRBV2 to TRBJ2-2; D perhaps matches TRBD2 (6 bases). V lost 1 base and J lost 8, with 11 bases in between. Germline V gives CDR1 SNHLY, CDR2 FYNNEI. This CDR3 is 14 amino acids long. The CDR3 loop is CASSEVGLTGELFF. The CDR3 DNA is TGTGCCAGCAGTGAAGTGGGACTCACGGGGGAGCTGTTTTTT.

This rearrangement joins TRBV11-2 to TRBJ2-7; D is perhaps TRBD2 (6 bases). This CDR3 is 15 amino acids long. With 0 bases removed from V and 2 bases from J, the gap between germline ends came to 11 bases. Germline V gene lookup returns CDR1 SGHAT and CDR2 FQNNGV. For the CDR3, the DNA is TGTGCCAGCAGCTTAGAAGGGAGGTTTGCCTACGAGCAGTACTTC. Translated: CASSLEGRFAYEQYF.

In DNA, the CDR3 is TGTGCCAGCAGTTACGGACAGGGGAATCAGCCCCAGCATTTT. It encodes CASSYGQGNQPQHF. This sequence joins TRBV6-5 and TRBJ1-5; 9 nucleotides line up with TRBD1. Germline-derived CDR1 and CDR2 are MNHEY and SVGAGI. Trimming took 2 bases from V and 4 from J; bases not matched to a gene: 0. This CDR3 comprises 14 residues.

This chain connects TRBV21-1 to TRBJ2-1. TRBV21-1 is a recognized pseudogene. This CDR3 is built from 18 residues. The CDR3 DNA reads TGTGCCAGCAGCAAAGAGAAGTATGAGGGGAATGGAGGAAATGAGCAGTTCTTC. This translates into CASSKEKYEGNGGNEQFF.

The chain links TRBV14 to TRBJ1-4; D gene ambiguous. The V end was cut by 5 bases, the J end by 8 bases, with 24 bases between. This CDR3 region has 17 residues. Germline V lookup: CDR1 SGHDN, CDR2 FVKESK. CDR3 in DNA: TGTGCCAGCAGCTTTGGTGGTTCTAGTCACATAAACGAAAAACTGTTTTTT. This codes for CASSFGGSSHINEKLFF.

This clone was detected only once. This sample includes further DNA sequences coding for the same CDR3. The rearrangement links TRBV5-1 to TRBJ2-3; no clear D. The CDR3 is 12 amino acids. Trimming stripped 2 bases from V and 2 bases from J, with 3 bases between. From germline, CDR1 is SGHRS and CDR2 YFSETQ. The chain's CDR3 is CASSLPTDTQYF. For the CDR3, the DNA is TGCGCCAGCAGCTTACCCACAGATACGCAGTATTTT.

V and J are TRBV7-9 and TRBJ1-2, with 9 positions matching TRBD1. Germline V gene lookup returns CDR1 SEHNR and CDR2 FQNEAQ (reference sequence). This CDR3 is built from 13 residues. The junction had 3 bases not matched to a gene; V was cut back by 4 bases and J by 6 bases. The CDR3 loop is CASSYRGLDGYTF. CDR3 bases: TGTGCCAGCAGCTACAGGGGGCTGGATGGCTACACCTTC.

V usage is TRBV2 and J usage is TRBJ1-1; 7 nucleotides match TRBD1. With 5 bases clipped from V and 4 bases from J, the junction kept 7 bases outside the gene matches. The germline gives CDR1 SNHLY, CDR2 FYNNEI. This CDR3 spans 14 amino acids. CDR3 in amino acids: CASSPQGEVTEAFF. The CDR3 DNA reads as TGTGCCAGCAGTCCTCAGGGGGAGGTCACTGAAGCTTTCTTT.

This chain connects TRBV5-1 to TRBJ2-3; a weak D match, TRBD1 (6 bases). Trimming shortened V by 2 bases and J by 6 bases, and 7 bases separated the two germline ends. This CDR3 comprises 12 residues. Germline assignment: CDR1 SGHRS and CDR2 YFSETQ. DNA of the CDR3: TGCGCCAGCAGCTTAACAGGGGATACGCAGTATTTT. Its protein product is CASSLTGDTQYF.

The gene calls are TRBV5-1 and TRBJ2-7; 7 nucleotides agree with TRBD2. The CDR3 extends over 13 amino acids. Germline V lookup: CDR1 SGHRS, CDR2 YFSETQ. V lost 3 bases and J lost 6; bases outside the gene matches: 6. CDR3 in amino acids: CASSSGPGGEQYF. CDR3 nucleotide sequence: TGCGCCAGCAGCTCCGGACCGGGGGGCGAGCAGTACTTC.

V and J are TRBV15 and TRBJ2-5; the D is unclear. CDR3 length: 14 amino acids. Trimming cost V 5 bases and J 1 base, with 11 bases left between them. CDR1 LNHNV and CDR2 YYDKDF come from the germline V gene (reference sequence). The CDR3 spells CATSSIAVQETQYF. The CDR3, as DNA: TGTGCCACCAGCTCCATCGCGGTCCAAGAGACCCAGTACTTC.

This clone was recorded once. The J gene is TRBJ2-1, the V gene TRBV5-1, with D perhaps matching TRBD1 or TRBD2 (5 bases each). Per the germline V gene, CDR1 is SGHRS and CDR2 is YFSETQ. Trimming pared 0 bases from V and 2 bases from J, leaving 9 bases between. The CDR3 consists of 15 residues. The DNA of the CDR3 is TGCGCCAGCAGCTTGGGGGGGTCAGCCTACAATGAGCAGTTCTTC. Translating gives CASSLGGSAYNEQFF.

In DNA, the CDR3 is TGTGCCAGCAGCCGCCTGGGGGACGGTTTCTACGAGCAGTACTTC. The encoded protein is CASSRLGDGFYEQYF. This chain links TRBV14 with TRBJ2-7; D possibly matches TRBD1 or TRBD2 (5 bases each). This CDR3 is 15 amino acids long. Germline assignment: CDR1 SGHDN and CDR2 FVKESK. The ends were cut back, 4 bases at V and 3 bases at J, with 16 bases in the middle.

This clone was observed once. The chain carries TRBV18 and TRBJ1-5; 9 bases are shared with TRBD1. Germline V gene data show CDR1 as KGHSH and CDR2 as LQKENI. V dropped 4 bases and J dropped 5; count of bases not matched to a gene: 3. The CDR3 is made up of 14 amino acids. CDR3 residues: CASSLGQGHQPQHF. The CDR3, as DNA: TGTGCCAGCTCACTGGGACAGGGACATCAGCCCCAGCATTTT.

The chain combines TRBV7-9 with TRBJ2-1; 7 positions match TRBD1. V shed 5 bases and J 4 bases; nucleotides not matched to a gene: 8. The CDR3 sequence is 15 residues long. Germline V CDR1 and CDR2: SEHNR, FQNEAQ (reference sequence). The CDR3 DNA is TGTGCCAGCAGCCCCCGTGGCAGGGGGTACAATGAGCAGTTCTTC. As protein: CASSPRGRGYNEQFF.

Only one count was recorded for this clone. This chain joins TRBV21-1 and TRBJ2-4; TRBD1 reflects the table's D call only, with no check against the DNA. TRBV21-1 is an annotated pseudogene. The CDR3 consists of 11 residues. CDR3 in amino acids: CASRGENIQYF. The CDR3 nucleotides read TGTGCCAGCAGGGGCGAAAACATTCAGTACTTC.

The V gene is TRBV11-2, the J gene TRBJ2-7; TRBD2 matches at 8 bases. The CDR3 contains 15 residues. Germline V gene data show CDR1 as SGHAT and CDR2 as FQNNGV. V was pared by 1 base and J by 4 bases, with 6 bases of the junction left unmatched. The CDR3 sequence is CASSLGLAGPYEQYF. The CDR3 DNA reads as TGTGCCAGCAGCTTAGGGCTAGCGGGTCCGTACGAGCAGTACTTC.

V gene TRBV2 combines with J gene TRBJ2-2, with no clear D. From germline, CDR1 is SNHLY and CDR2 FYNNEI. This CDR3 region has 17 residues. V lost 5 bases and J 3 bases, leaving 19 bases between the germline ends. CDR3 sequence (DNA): TGTGCCAGCAGTCCTATAAGTGGGCTTTTGGACACCGGGGAGCTGTTTTTT. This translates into CASSPISGLLDTGELFF.

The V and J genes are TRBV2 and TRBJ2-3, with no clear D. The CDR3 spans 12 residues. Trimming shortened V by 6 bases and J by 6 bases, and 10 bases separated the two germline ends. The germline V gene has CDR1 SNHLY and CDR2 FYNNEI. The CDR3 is CASSGSSDTQYF. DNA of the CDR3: TGTGCCAGCAGCGGTAGTTCGGATACGCAGTATTTT.

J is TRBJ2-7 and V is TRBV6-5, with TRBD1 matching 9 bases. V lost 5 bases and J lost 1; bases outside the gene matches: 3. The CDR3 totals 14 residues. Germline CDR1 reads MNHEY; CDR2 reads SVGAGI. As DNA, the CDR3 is TGTGCCAGCAGTCGACAGGGGGATTCCTACGAGCAGTACTTC. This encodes CASSRQGDSYEQYF.

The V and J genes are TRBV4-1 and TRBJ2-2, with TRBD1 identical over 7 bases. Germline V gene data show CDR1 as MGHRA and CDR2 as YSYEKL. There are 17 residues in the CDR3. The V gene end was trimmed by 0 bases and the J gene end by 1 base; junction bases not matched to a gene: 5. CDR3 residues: CASSQEGNRGNTGELFF. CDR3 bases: TGCGCCAGCAGCCAAGAAGGGAACAGGGGGAACACCGGGGAGCTGTTTTTT.

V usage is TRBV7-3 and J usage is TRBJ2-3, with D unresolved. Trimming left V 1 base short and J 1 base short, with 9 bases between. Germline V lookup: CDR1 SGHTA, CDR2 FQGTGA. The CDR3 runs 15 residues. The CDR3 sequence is CASSLMAGGTDTQYF. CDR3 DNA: TGTGCCAGCAGCTTAATGGCTGGGGGCACAGATACGCAGTATTTT.

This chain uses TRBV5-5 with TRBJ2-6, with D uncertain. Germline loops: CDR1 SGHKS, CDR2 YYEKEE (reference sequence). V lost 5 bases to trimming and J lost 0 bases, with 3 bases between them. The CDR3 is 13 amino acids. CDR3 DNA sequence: TGTGCCAGCAGTCACTCTGGGGCCAACGTCCTGACTTTC. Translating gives CASSHSGANVLTF.